This TCR beta chain was observed in a study of OX40 agonist ivuxolimab in advanced cancers. Measured with immunoSEQ multiplex PCR; TCRdb has only the in-frame clones, and not every one. The data contain about 63,000 clones, around nine tenths of them seen just once; the ten biggest clones take up more than 0.55%. With respect to this clone: Its specificity is not known.

Study-wide points: Some patients without response likewise showed low normalized clonal expansion.

V shed 5 bases and J shed 0 bases, with 5 bases lying between them. CDR3 length: 13 residues. Germline V gene lookup returns CDR1 SGHTA and CDR2 FQGNSA. This specimen was CD4+ or CD8+ T cells sorted from blood, taken in a trial of the OX40 agonist ivuxolimab. V and J are TRBV7-2 and TRBJ2-1; D is uncertain. The TCR originated in an adult with an advanced solid tumor such as melanoma, head and neck, liver or kidney cancer. The CDR3 DNA reads TGTGCCAGCAGCCCCCCCTCCTACAATGAGCAGTTCTTC. Encoded protein: CASSPPSYNEQFF.